The present T cell receptor (beta chain) was sequenced within a study of long-term antiretroviral therapy in people with HIV. Trimming cost V 6 bases and J 2 bases; bases outside gene matches: 7. The germline gives CDR1 SNHLY, CDR2 FYNNEI. This CDR3 has 15 residues. Version v3.0 of the immunoSEQ assay ran at survey level. 40,000-50,000 T-cell genomes per sample were the sequencing target. The assay was immunoSEQ multiplex PCR, and TCRdb's table has in-frame clones only and misses some. The sample includes 20,000 to 30,000 clones, 85% of them seen just once. This clonotype originated in a man in his forties with HIV. This sample comprised unsorted PBMCs, obtained 2.3 years after starting antiretroviral therapy. The chain recombines TRBV2 with TRBJ2-7; TRBD1 matches 10 bases. In DNA form, the CDR3 reads TGTGCCAGCAGATCACCGGGACAGGGGCCCTACGAGCAGTACTTC. Translated: CASRSPGQGPYEQYF.